Reported below is one T cell receptor (beta chain). This clonotype occurred once. Its antigen specificity is not known. It has no much larger one-base neighbor in the sample; base qualities were not kept. On its own, one read is weak support. The CDR3 holds 15 amino acids from the cysteine to the phenylalanine. Left in the record is the CDR3 DNA by itself, 45 bases read in frame from the first base. CDR1 SGHRS and CDR2 YFSETQ are derived from the germline V gene. Deletion took 7 bases off V and 0 bases off J, with a span of 15 bases between the germline ends. The data originate from a study of patients and donors after allogeneic stem cell transplantation (dated by TCRdb to about 2020). The library was made by RT-PCR. Sequencing used a NextSeq 550. TCRdb trimmed public reads at Q25 via fastp, called clones via MiXCR and kept in-frame beta chains. Here each entry gathers all rows of one CDR3 protein and keeps the most common genes and DNA. This sample holds 90,000 to 130,000 distinct CDR3 sequences; approximately 35% were observed only once. The top ten clones comprise roughly 27% of the sample.

This sequence was found in a human donor who was either an allogeneic HSCT recipient or a stem cell or donor lymphocyte infusion donor (not recorded which). It is not recorded whose cells these are; they may come from a transplant donor. Sample: blood, either unsorted or a sorted T cell fraction (not recorded which). The rearranged segments are TRBV5-1 and TRBJ2-3; possibly the D gene is TRBD2, per 5 matching bases. The encoded CDR3 is CASSRLRRSTDTQYF. The bases are TGCGCCAGCTCCCGTCTGAGGAGGAGCACAGATACGCAGTATTTT.